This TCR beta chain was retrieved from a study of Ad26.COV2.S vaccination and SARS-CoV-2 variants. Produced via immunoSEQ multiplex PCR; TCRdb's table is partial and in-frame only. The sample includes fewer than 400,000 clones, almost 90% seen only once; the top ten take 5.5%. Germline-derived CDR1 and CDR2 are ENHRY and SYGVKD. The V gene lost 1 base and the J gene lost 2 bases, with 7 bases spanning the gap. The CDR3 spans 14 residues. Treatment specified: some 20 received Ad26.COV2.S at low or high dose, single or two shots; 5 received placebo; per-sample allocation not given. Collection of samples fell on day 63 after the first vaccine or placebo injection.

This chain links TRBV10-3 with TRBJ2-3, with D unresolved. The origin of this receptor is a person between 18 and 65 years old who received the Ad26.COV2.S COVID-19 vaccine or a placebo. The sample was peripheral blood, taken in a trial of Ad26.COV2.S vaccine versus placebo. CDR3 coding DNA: TGTGCCATCAGTGAGTTCGGCATCACAGATACGCAGTATTTT. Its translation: CAISEFGITDTQYF.